Included here is one T cell receptor beta chain sequence, with context. In this sample, this clonotype turned up many times. The antigen it binds to is not known. Base qualities are not at hand, and no much larger clone is one base apart. V drops 3 bases and J drops 0 bases, leaving 11 bases in between. From the cysteine through the phenylalanine, the CDR3 covers 16 amino acids. Only the CDR3 portion is preserved as DNA: 48 bases, with reading frame beginning at the first base. From a lookup of the germline V gene, CDR1 and CDR2 are MDHEN and SYDVKM. The entry originates in a study of regulatory T cells in long-lasting Graves disease (dated by TCRdb to the early 2020s). At the level of the whole study: Persistent Graves' disease was defined as persistently positive TSH receptor autoantibodies together with antithyroid drug treatment for over 5 years. This study used TCR sequencing and RNA sequencing of peripheral blood to compare persistent Graves' disease patients against newly diagnosed Graves' disease patients. The study was conducted in China and was registered as a clinical trial. A total of roughly 35 samples underwent TCR sequencing: 13 from persistent and roughly 20 from newly diagnosed Graves' disease patients. On average, persistent Graves' disease patients in the clinical cohort had been on antithyroid drugs for approximately ten years. What the work shows at the level of the full study, not this receptor alone: Persistent patients shared more public clonotypes among themselves (2,741) than newly diagnosed patients did (about 970). As a limitation, the authors acknowledged that the small sample size may reduce accuracy. Only the TCR beta chain was sequenced and analyzed. Persistent disease showed preferential use of TRBV28, TRBJ1-2 and TRBJ2-5, whereas newly diagnosed disease favored TRBV20-1 and TRBJ2-1. The study examined only peripheral blood because the primary lesion, thyroid tissue, could not be accessed. Compared with newly diagnosed patients, persistent Graves' disease patients had lower TCR Shannon entropy and fewer highly expanded clones, which suggests clonal expansion.

To prepare the library, multiplex PCR was applied. The sequencer was an Illumina HiSeq 4000. TCR beta libraries were built with iRepertoire HTBI primers and Arm-PCR amplification of CDR3 regions. Gel purification was performed on PCR products prior to sequencing. The published analysis was carried out like this. Across samples, around 62 TRBV and around 15 TRBJ segments were identified and used for gene usage analysis of CDR3 amino acid clonotypes. COPE and FqMerger were used to merge filtered high-quality paired reads into contigs. Contigs were aligned with BLAST to IMGT TRBV, TRBD and TRBJ reference genes, and CDR3 was defined per IMGT. Any clonotype with a frequency above 0.1% was classified as a highly expanded clone. Shannon entropy was used to measure repertoire diversity, and the Gini coefficient was used to measure V-J evenness. A clonotype found in more than one individual was treated as public. TCRdb trimmed public reads at Q25 via fastp, called clones via MiXCR and kept in-frame beta chains. Rows matching on CDR3 protein sequence are summarized as one entry with the most common DNA and genes. The V and J calls were not made by the authors but by TCRdb's processing. Recorded for this sample are hundreds of thousands of distinct CDR3 sequences; less than 20% of them occurred a single time. Jointly, the top ten make up less than 30% of the sample.

The time point label here, explained by the study, means: persistent/refractory GD, antithyroid drugs over 5 years with positive TRAb. RNA was extracted from PBMCs in TRIzol for both TCR sequencing and RNA sequencing. Graves' disease was diagnosed according to American Thyroid Association guidelines. Patients were recruited from an endocrinology department in Xi'an, China. Each patient gave 7.5 to 10 milliliters of peripheral blood, collected in an EDTA anticoagulant tube. Ficoll Paque Plus density gradient separation was used to isolate PBMCs, and no further T cell sorting was performed. RNA quality was checked with an Agilent 2100 Bioanalyzer and agarose gel, and concentration with a NanoDrop 2000.

Recombination connected TRBV28 to TRBJ1-4, with the D gene call left open. The receptor was isolated from a female donor with Graves disease. The specimen comprised peripheral blood mononuclear cells (PBMCs), sampled when the disease was refractory, from a patient treated with antithyroid drugs. At the DNA level, the sequence is TGTGCCAGCAGTTTTTGGAGCTTGGCAACTAATGAAAAACTGTTTTTT. Its protein product is CASSFWSLATNEKLFF. Supplemented by the reference TRBV28 and TRBJ1-4 proteins around the CDR3, the complete variable domain is DVKVTQSSRYLVKRTGEKVFLECVQDMDHENMFWYRQDPGLGLRLIYFSYDVKMKEKGDIPEGYSVSREKKERFSLILESASTNQTSMYLCASSFWSLATNEKLFFGSGTQLSVL.